Below, one T cell receptor beta chain is given with its context. Its antigen is undetermined. Sequencing used immunoSEQ multiplex PCR; TCRdb keeps in-frame clones, though not all of them. The sample yields about 78,000 clones, around 84% seen once. CDR1 is KGHSH, CDR2 LQKENI, per germline. V lost 4 bases and J 4 bases, leaving 14 bases between the germline ends. The CDR3 has 14 amino acids. This record belongs to a study of radiotherapy plus CTLA-4 blockade in lung cancer. Study background: Among all patients, more than 15% showed objective responses, while about 30% had disease control. Study-wide results and caveats: Researchers report tumor-derived TCR clones expanding in blood after radiotherapy plus ipilimumab.

The TCR originated in a human donor with non-small cell lung cancer who had stable disease on radiotherapy plus ipilimumab. The starting material was peripheral blood, obtained from a patient treated with radiotherapy plus ipilimumab. The V call is TRBV18, the J call TRBJ2-7, with a possible D match to TRBD1 (7 bases). The CDR3 region has the DNA TGTGCCAGCTCACAGGAGGGGGCGGGGTACGAGCAGTACTTC. It is translated as CASSQEGAGYEQYF.